These 20 T cell receptor beta chains share one sample of origin, sequenced in a study of blood T cell repertoires in COVID-19. Only in-frame clones appear in the TCRdb table, and some are missing; sequencing was by immunoSEQ multiplex PCR. The data contain around 230,000 clones, roughly 91% of them singletons. The sequenced material came from PBMCs or T cells enriched from blood (not recorded which). The receptors originated from a woman in her twenties or thirties with acute COVID-19.

The rearrangement joins TRBV19 to TRBJ2-4; 13 bases are shared with TRBD2. Germline V gene lookup returns CDR1 LNHDA and CDR2 SQIVND (reference sequence). The length of the CDR3 is 15 residues. V shed 4 bases and J 7 bases; nucleotides not matched to a gene: 4. The CDR3 spells CASSRLAGGGNIQYF. The CDR3 DNA is TGTGCCAGTAGTAGACTAGCGGGGGGTGGGAACATTCAGTACTTC. The complete variable domain, with remaining parts taken from reference TRBV19 and TRBJ2-4, reads DGGITQSPKYLFRKEGQNVTLSCEQNLNHDAMYWYRQDPGQGLRLIYYSQIVNDFQKGDIAEGYSVSREKKESFPLTVTSAQKNPTAFYLCASSRLAGGGNIQYFGAGTRLSVL.

J is TRBJ2-7 and V is TRBV7-2; perhaps TRBD2 as D (7 bases). Germline V CDR1 and CDR2: SGHTA, FQGNSA. The CDR3 sequence is 14 residues long. Trimming cost V 3 bases and J 5 bases, with 14 bases left between them. For the CDR3, the DNA is TGTGCCAGCAGCTTGCAACAGGGAGGGGACGAGCAGTACTTC. Translation gives CASSLQQGGDEQYF.

V is TRBV30 and J is TRBJ1-1; perhaps TRBD1 as D (5 bases). Germline CDR1 GTSNPN, CDR2 SVGIG (reference sequence). V was cut by 5 bases and J by 3 bases, with 13 bases left in between. CDR3 length: 13 amino acids. DNA for the CDR3: TGTGCCTGGGACGTAGGGGTTTACACTGAAGCTTTCTTT. It codes for CAWDVGVYTEAFF.

The V call is TRBV25-1, the J call TRBJ2-1; D may be TRBD1 (6 bases). Between the trimmed V and J ends, which lost 0 bases and 5 bases, there was a span of 8 bases. Germline V gives CDR1 MGHDK, CDR2 SYGVNS. This CDR3 has 14 amino acids. The CDR3 region is CASSEYRGDNEQFF. DNA of the CDR3: TGTGCCAGCAGTGAATACAGGGGAGACAATGAGCAGTTCTTC.

V gene TRBV19 combines with J gene TRBJ1-2, with a possible D match to TRBD1 (5 bases). The germline V and J ends were trimmed by 7 bases and 6 bases, with 18 bases remaining between them. CDR3 length: 14 amino acids. CDR1 is LNHDA and CDR2 is SQIVND in the germline V gene (reference sequence). In DNA, the CDR3 is TGTGCCAGTAAAATGGTGGGGGGTTCGGATGGCTACACCTTC. Its protein product is CASKMVGGSDGYTF.

The chain employs TRBV4-1 and TRBJ1-4; no firm D call. The CDR3 is 17 amino acids. Germline values: CDR1 MGHRA, CDR2 YSYEKL. V lost 1 base and J lost 4, with 16 bases in between. In nucleotides, the CDR3 is TGCGCCAGCAGCCAAGTCCCCAGCGCAACCGTTAATGAAAAACTGTTTTTT. Amino acids: CASSQVPSATVNEKLFF.

The rearrangement uses TRBV5-8 and TRBJ2-3; possible D gene TRBD2, 5 bases. Deletions cut 6 bases from V and 1 base from J, with 9 bases between. CDR3 size: 13 residues. Per the germline V gene, CDR1 is SGHTS and CDR2 is YDEGEE. CDR3 amino acids: CASIGSGTDTQYF. CDR3 sequence (DNA): TGTGCCAGCATAGGGAGTGGCACAGATACGCAGTATTTT.

The rearrangement uses TRBV28 and TRBJ2-7; 11 bases fit TRBD2. Trimming at V came to 6 bases and at J to 3 bases, leaving 7 bases not matched to a gene. CDR3 length: 15 amino acids. The V gene's germline CDR1 is MDHEN and CDR2 SYDVKM. CDR3 nucleotide sequence: TGTGCCAGCAGGAGACCGGGACTAGCGGACTACGAGCAGTACTTC. Translation: CASRRPGLADYEQYF.

The chain links TRBV9 to TRBJ2-1; TRBD2 matches at 9 bases. V shed 3 bases and J 8 bases; nucleotides not matched to a gene: 3. The CDR3 contains 13 residues. Germline CDR1 reads SGDLS; CDR2 reads YYNGEE. The DNA of the CDR3 is TGTGCCAGCAGCGGGGGACTAGCACATGAGCAGTTCTTC. It encodes CASSGGLAHEQFF.

The chain recombines TRBV7-2 with TRBJ1-2; TRBD1 agrees at 8 bases. Germline values: CDR1 SGHTA, CDR2 FQGNSA. There are 17 residues in the CDR3. J was trimmed by 4 bases and V by 1 base; bases with no gene match: 11. The CDR3 DNA reads as TGTGCCAGCAGCTTAGAACCGGGACAGGCTTTCCTCTATGGCTACACCTTC. It translates to CASSLEPGQAFLYGYTF.

The chain recombines TRBV13 with TRBJ1-1, with no clear D. Germline V CDR1 and CDR2: PRHDT, FYEKMQ (reference sequence). Trimming cost V 5 bases and J 3 bases, with 10 bases left between them. CDR3 length: 13 amino acids. DNA of the CDR3: TGTGCCAGCAGCGCCCCACCGGACACTGAAGCTTTCTTT. It is translated as CASSAPPDTEAFF. The full variable domain, rest sourced from reference TRBV13 and TRBJ1-1, is AAGVIQSPRHLIKEKRETATLKCYPIPRHDTVYWYQQGPGQDPQFLISFYEKMQSDKGSIPDRFSAQQFSDYHSELNMSSLELGDSALYFCASSAPPDTEAFFGQGTRLTVV.

This chain joins TRBV30 and TRBJ1-4; a weak D match, TRBD1 (5 bases). Deletions cut 7 bases from V and 10 bases from J, with 19 bases between. Germline V gene lookup returns CDR1 GTSNPN and CDR2 SVGIG (reference sequence). The CDR3 runs 13 residues. CDR3 nucleotide sequence: TGTGCCTCTAAGGGCGACGGGGGTGGAAAACTGTTTTTT. It is translated as CASKGDGGGKLFF.

This clone was seen more than once but under ten times. This rearrangement joins TRBV7-6 to TRBJ1-1; D not certain. This CDR3 contains 15 residues. CDR1 and CDR2 from the germline V gene are SGHVS and FNYEAQ. V lost 3 bases, J lost 5 bases, and 16 bases lay in between. The CDR3 coding sequence is TGTGCCAGCAGCTTCTTTTCGACGGAGGAGACTGAAGCTTTCTTT. Protein sequence: CASSFFSTEETEAFF.

This clone was seen a single time. The genes are TRBV18 and TRBJ1-6; 9 nucleotides match TRBD1. This CDR3 is 22 amino acids long. CDR1 is KGHSH, CDR2 LQKENI, per germline. J gave up 2 bases and V 2 bases, and 19 bases lay outside the gene matches. CDR3 loop: CASSPTHQANRGQGPYNSPLHF. CDR3 nucleotides: TGTGCCAGCTCACCAACCCATCAGGCTAACAGGGGGCAAGGGCCCTATAATTCACCCCTCCACTTT. The full variable domain, rest sourced from reference TRBV18 and TRBJ1-6, is NAGVMQNPRHLVRRRGQEARLRCSPMKGHSHVYWYRQLPEEGLKFMVYLQKENIIDESGMPKERFSAEFPKEGPSILRIQQVVRGDSAAYFCASSPTHQANRGQGPYNSPLHFGNGTRLTVT.

A few counts support this clone. V and J are TRBV10-1 and TRBJ2-7, with a tentative D call TRBD1 (6 bases). The germline V gene encodes CDR1 WNHNN and CDR2 SYGVQD (reference sequence). The germline V and J ends were trimmed by 4 bases and 6 bases, with 13 bases remaining between them. The CDR3 runs to 13 residues. The CDR3 DNA follows: TGCGCCAGCAGTGGGACAGTTGCTACCGAGCAGTACTTC. Its translation is CASSGTVATEQYF.

The genes are TRBV7-2 and TRBJ2-5, with unresolved D. The V gene's germline CDR1 is SGHTA and CDR2 FQGNSA. V was shortened by 5 bases and J by 4 bases, with 14 bases between the two germline ends. The CDR3 covers 14 residues. CDR3 loop: CASSPQLVLETQYF. For the CDR3, the DNA is TGTGCCAGCAGCCCGCAGCTAGTATTAGAGACCCAGTACTTC.

The CDR3 is CAGSSRGETQYF. As DNA, the CDR3 is TGCGCCGGCTCATCCAGAGGGGAGACCCAGTACTTC. The chain combines TRBV23-1 with TRBJ2-5; weak D call: TRBD2 (5 bases). TRBV23-1 is marked as an open reading frame, function uncertain. Trimming shortened V by 11 bases and J by 5 bases, and 15 bases separated the two germline ends. CDR3 size: 12 residues.

The chain is built from TRBV15 and TRBJ2-2; 8 positions agree with TRBD2. The CDR3 has 16 amino acids. In germline, CDR1 is LNHNV, CDR2 YYDKDF (reference sequence). Trimming took 6 bases from V and 0 from J; bases not matched to a gene: 6. The CDR3 reads CATSYERGSNTGELFF. Here the CDR3 DNA reads TGTGCCACCAGTTATGAGCGGGGGTCGAACACCGGGGAGCTGTTTTTT.

The V gene is TRBV2, the J gene TRBJ1-4, with D perhaps TRBD1 (5 bases). This CDR3 comprises 13 residues. CDR1 and CDR2 (germline): SNHLY, FYNNEI. Trimming stripped 1 base from V and 11 bases from J, with 11 bases between. The CDR3 DNA reads as TGTGCCAGCAGTGAAGGCCCCCAGGGTAAACTGTTTTTT. This codes for CASSEGPQGKLFF.

V and J are TRBV9 and TRBJ2-5; 11 bases fit TRBD2. This CDR3 region has 16 residues. Germline V gives CDR1 SGDLS, CDR2 YYNGEE. Germline trimming cut 3 bases from V and 1 base from J; bases unmatched to any gene: 5. The CDR3 spells CASSATSGGVQETQYF. DNA of the CDR3: TGTGCCAGCAGCGCAACTAGCGGGGGAGTCCAAGAGACCCAGTACTTC.